Listed below are T cell receptor beta chains from one sample, sequenced in a study of T-cell memory formation after mild COVID-19. TCRdb ran MiXCR on the 5' RACE reads and lists one entry per CDR3 protein. Of fewer than 250,000 distinct CDR3 sequences in the sample, around 25% were seen once. The specimen was PBMCs or a T cell subset sorted from them (not recorded which). All receptors derive from an adult woman who had mild COVID-19 (a few samples of this study predate the infection). Cell type and time point are not known. CDR3s include the opening cysteine and the closing phenylalanine or tryptophan. A D gene is named only where the DNA matches it firmly. The size of a clone is reported for some rows only, either as once, few or many, or as a class for expanded clones.

-	TRBV11-1	TRBD1	TRBJ2-1	TGTGCCAGCACATCTTCGGGACAGGGGGTCAATGAGCAGTTCTTC	CASTSSGQGVNEQFF
-	TRBV18	-	TRBJ1-1	TGTGCCAGCTCACCGCAGAACCCCTCGTGGACAATGAAGAACACTGAAGCTTTCTTT	CASSPQNPSWTMKNTEAFF
-	TRBV12-3/TRBV12-4	-	TRBJ2-7	TGTGCCAGCGCGACCTCCTACGAGCAGTACTTC	CASATSYEQYF
few	TRBV29-1	TRBD2	TRBJ2-1	TGCAGCGTTCATTCCCCGGGACTAGCGGGACGAAATGAGCAGTTCTTC	CSVHSPGLAGRNEQFF
-	TRBV24-1	-	TRBJ1-5	TGTGCCACCTCCGACGGGGGGGGCAATCAGCCCCAGCATTTT	CATSDGGGNQPQHF
-	TRBV7-2	-	TRBJ2-5	TGTGCCAGCAGCTTAGGAGGGGGCCAAGAGACCCAGTACTTC	CASSLGGGQETQYF
-	TRBV4-1	-	TRBJ1-5	TGCGCCAGCAGTCAAAGCCCACAGGCGAATCAGCACCAGCATTTT	CASSQSPQANQHQHF
few	TRBV24-1	-	TRBJ2-3	TGTGCCACCAACAGCGGGACAGAACCGTATAGCACAGATACGCAGTATTTT	CATNSGTEPYSTDTQYF
-	TRBV4-1	TRBD1	TRBJ1-2	TGCGCCAGCAGCCCCCGACAGGGCAGGTTTTCCTATGGCTACACCTTC	CASSPRQGRFSYGYTF
-	TRBV29-1	TRBD1	TRBJ1-2	TGCAGCGTGGGGACGGGACAGGGGGTTTCCTATGGCTACACCTTC	CSVGTGQGVSYGYTF
many	TRBV7-2	TRBD2	TRBJ2-1	TGTGCCAGCAGCTCCCGGGCGACTAGCGGGAGGGCCTTGTACAATGAGCAGTTCTTC	CASSSRATSGRALYNEQFF